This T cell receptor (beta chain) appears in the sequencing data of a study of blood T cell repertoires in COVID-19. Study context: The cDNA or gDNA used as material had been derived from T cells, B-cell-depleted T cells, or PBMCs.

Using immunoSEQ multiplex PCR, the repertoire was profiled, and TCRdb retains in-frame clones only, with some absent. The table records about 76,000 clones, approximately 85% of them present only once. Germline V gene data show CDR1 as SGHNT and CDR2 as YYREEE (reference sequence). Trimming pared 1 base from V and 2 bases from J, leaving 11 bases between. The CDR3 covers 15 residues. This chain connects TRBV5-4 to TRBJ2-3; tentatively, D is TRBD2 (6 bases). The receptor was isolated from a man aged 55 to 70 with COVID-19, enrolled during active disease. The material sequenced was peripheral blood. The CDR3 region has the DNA TGTGCCAGCAGCTTGACCGCGGGGTCCACAGATACGCAGTATTTT. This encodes CASSLTAGSTDTQYF.